This T cell receptor (beta chain) was identified in a study of cytomegalovirus exposure and HLA in healthy donors (dated by TCRdb to 2015 to 2018). Background on the whole study: In an earlier analysis of some 610 of the donors, approximately 260 Gb of sequence data and 120 million or so unique TCR beta sequences from 150 million to 200 million T cells were reported. An early release that covered roughly 600 HLA-typed donors contained around 300 gigabases of sequencing data and around 85 million unique TCR sequences. Among the roughly 400 genotyped donors, approximately 77% belonged to the genetic ancestry cluster associated with self-reported Caucasian donors. The aim of the study was to test whether cataloging public T cell receptors could identify signatures of past pathogen exposure. The T cell repertoires of 670 or so subjects were profiled by immunosequencing and related to cytomegalovirus serostatus. In addition to the first cohort of 666 subjects, a separate validation cohort of around 110 different subjects was used. To predict cytomegalovirus infection status, the study combined high-throughput TCR immunosequencing, statistical association of individual TCRs with disease status, and machine learning. In a later analysis, previously published TCR beta repertoires from 550 to 750 donors were re-analyzed and high-resolution HLA genotyping was added so that TCR occurrence patterns could be studied. The later analysis used no new phenotypic data to find candidate immune exposures, relying instead on TCR beta sequences and their occurrence across donors. An earlier analysis of several hundred of the donors applied high-throughput TCR beta sequencing to assess whether each TCR beta V gene segment acted as functional or pseudogenic. Donor age, sex, ethnicity and CMV serostatus were compiled alongside the repertoire data. A later genetic analysis used genome-wide SNP genotypes for about 65% of the roughly 670 donors, treating that subset as a discovery cohort. Every repertoire in the discovery cohort had been generated on one and the same sequencing platform. HLA typing included class I and class II loci at four-digit resolution. Typing coverage varied by locus: about 620-630 donors for A, B, C, DRB1 and DQB1; approximately 560 for DQA1; about 590 for DPA1; roughly 450 for DPB1. Because of strong linkage in the cohort, roughly five DR-DQ haplotypes were treated as single units for association and clustering. Among some 400 genotyped donors of the cohort, an average of approximately 240,000 unique TCR beta nucleotide sequences was sequenced per donor, of which roughly 17% were non-productive.

In total, roughly 670 healthy bone marrow donors made up the cohort. All cohort members were sampled while nominally healthy, although unrecorded immune exposures were likely present. The donor tested CMV seronegative, placing the donor among the roughly 400 seronegative members of the cohort. A peripheral blood sample was collected from each donor, and TCR beta sequencing was performed on peripheral blood mononuclear cells. The Qiagen DNeasy Blood Extraction Kit was used to extract genomic DNA from the blood cell samples. To note about this clone: Its target antigen remains unknown. At one end the junction does not follow the germline gene, possibly because of a read error.

The full study reports these points: Because counts were too low, fewer than 20 rarely observed V segments, including chromosome 9 orphons, were excluded from the earlier analysis of 587 of the donors. Correlated functional status among segregating V segments might reflect linkage disequilibrium, but an unknown experimental factor could not be ruled out. Presence/absence analyses assumed roughly uniform sequencing depth across donors, an assumption that may not hold. Some IMGT-functional V segments, including TRBV6-2 and TRBV6-3, could not be distinguished by the 87-base-pair reads and were therefore excluded. Three of the identified cytomegalovirus-associated TCR beta chains were confirmed in vitro to be specific for cytomegalovirus antigens. An earlier analysis of around 500 of the donors showed that most TCR beta V segments appeared in productive rearrangements either about 87% or about 30% of the time, which broadly matched IMGT annotations. Most CMV-associated TCR beta chains appeared to be HLA-restricted in a later analysis, and the HLA associations seemed to be driven largely by CMV exposure. The sequencing pipeline was judged likely to have produced a cluster of highly shared sequence variants as a technical artifact. When HLA alleles, especially DR and DQ, strongly co-occurred, TCR associations were difficult to assign to individual alleles. An association between a missense DCLRE1C variant and V-gene and J-gene trimming of TCR beta chains was found in a later genetic analysis and replicated in an independent cohort. In a later analysis, the rate of TCR association differed among HLA loci, with DRB1 alleles having the most associated TCRs and HLA-C alleles having the fewest. The cohort was sequenced for TCR beta chains only, and without alpha or paired-chain data the features that could be detected were limited. Compared with the roughly 700-donor mean, donors in an Asian-associated ancestry cluster had fewer N-insertions in productive TCRs, according to a later genetic analysis. In a later analysis, 15,000 to 20,000 TCR beta sequences were associated with specific HLA alleles at a false discovery rate of 0.05. In the study, around 160 TCR beta chains were listed as associated with cytomegalovirus. HLA typing was unavailable for some donors at each locus, so association tests used only the typed subset. A further reported finding was that TCR beta sequences accurately predicted the HLA-A and HLA-B alleles for most subjects in the first cohort. In a later analysis, several top co-occurrence clusters were reported to appear linked to parvovirus B19, influenza, CMV and Epstein-Barr virus. The only immune exposure information available for the cohort was CMV serostatus. According to the authors, the approach could potentially be generalized to other disease states and immunological phenotypes. Cytomegalovirus status was reported to be diagnosed by the classifier with high specificity and sensitivity in both the original and validation cohorts. In a later analysis, HLA-associated TCR beta chains were found to be more clonally expanded and to have lower generation probabilities than equally common non-associated chains. Most TCR sequences were seen in very few donors, while some public TCRs were found in many individuals.

CDR1 SEHNR and CDR2 FQNEAQ were looked up in the germline V gene (reference sequence). Measured from the cysteine to the phenylalanine, the CDR3 is 15 residues long. Just the 45-base CDR3 DNA is kept, in frame starting at base 1. The library was prepared using the immunoSEQ multiplex PCR assay. For the multiplex PCR, a mixture combining 60 forward primers for TCR Vbeta segments and 13 reverse primers for TCR Jbeta segments was used. A multiplex PCR assay on genomic DNA amplified the CDR3 region of rearranged TCR beta genes. The Illumina HiSeq System was used to sequence the amplified TCR beta libraries as 87-base-pair reads. In the original analysis: A later analysis tallied 75 million to 85 million unique TCR beta chains across the approximately 670 repertoires, and about 10 million of those chains were shared by two or more donors. To remove PCR and sequencing errors, raw reads were error-corrected and collapsed into unique sequences using a nearest-neighbor algorithm that merged closely related sequences. To assign V, D and J gene segments, CDR3 sequences were aligned to IMGT reference sequences. Each retained sequence needed at least a six-nucleotide match to both a V gene segment and a J gene segment. Rearrangements were called productive when the CDR3 lacked stop codons and stayed in frame with V and J; all others were non-productive. Following IMGT convention, CDR3 was defined as the stretch from the second conserved V-encoded cysteine up to the conserved J-encoded phenylalanine. In an earlier analysis of just under 600 of the donors, sequences lacking an unambiguous match to a single V gene segment were excluded. In an earlier analysis of a few hundred of the donors, V segments were called functional above 56.7% productive rearrangements and were called segregating when the between-donor standard deviation exceeded 5%. A statistical classification framework was built for diagnosing cytomegalovirus status from the catalog of TCR beta chain sequences. V and J gene assignment, in a later analysis, came from comparing TCR nucleotide sequences with IMGT/GENE-DB human TR gene sequences. In a later analysis, CDR3 sequences and most-parsimonious VDJ recombination scenarios were assigned using the TCRdist pipeline. In a later analysis, each TCR beta chain was defined by its CDR3 amino acid sequence together with its V-gene family, and reads lacking a unique V-gene family were excluded. To address suspected cross-contamination and a sequencing artifact, a later analysis removed 592 highly shared, low-generation-probability nucleotide sequences. A later analysis calculated a clonal expansion index for each public chain from normalized within-repertoire ranks of inferred template counts. In a later analysis, generation probabilities were computed with a VDJ recombination model fitted to out-of-frame rearrangements, and the resulting probabilities were checked against IGoR. In a later analysis, TCR-TCR, TCR-HLA and TCR-CMV co-occurrence was scored with hypergeometric tests, and a repertoire-size bias correction was applied to TCR pairs. A later analysis estimated false discovery rates by permuting HLA or CMV assignments 20 times. In a later analysis, co-occurring TCRs were grouped using DBSCAN, and TCRdist sequence similarity was added for clustering within HLA-allele-positive subsets. Co-occurrence clustering excluded repertoires with fewer than 30,000 or more than 120,000 public chains, plus five with anomalous nucleotide sharing. Sourced from immuneACCESS, this table was stored by TCRdb with only in-frame sequences that have V and J called. A share of the clones is absent; for the studies checked, an unresolved V gene accounts for under half, and the remainder has no known explanation. The V and J calls and the clone size are those of that table, but D and trimming were determined from the DNA. A total of some 98,000 clones appear in this sample, roughly 81% of them only once. About 1.5% of the sample comes from the top ten.

The material sequenced was PBMCs. The chain joins TRBV7-9 to TRBJ2-5, and perhaps TRBD1 as D gene, on 6 matching bases. The TCR comes from a man aged 40-49 years in good health and CMV-seronegative. The sequenced DNA: TGTTCCAGCAGCTTAGATGGGACAAACAAAGAGACCCAGTACTTC. This sequence encodes CSSSLDGTNKETQYF.